This TCR beta chain was identified in a study of tumor T cells in aggressive B-cell lymphoma. Using immunoSEQ multiplex PCR, the repertoire was profiled, and TCRdb retains in-frame clones only, with some absent. Here the sample spans about 10,000 clones, about nine tenths being singletons. This CDR3 has 17 amino acids. The germline gives CDR1 GTSNPN, CDR2 SVGIG (reference sequence). V was clipped by 0 bases and J by 6 bases; unmatched bases: 16. The sample was tumor tissue. This chain connects TRBV30 to TRBJ2-7; 8 positions agree with TRBD1. The sequence came from an adult with diffuse large B cell lymphoma. CDR3 residues: CAWSVLLRQGLWSEQYF. Here the CDR3 DNA reads TGTGCCTGGAGTGTTTTGTTGAGACAGGGGTTGTGGTCCGAGCAGTACTTC.